This T cell receptor beta chain was recovered during a study of shared clonotypes between healthy human individuals. Whole-study findings and limits: A small donor pool kept down the genetic and exposure-history diversity that was represented. Several donors held approximately 4.5% of naive CD4 clonotypes in common.

Remarks on this clone: Its antigen is as yet unknown.

Study donors comprised healthy, HIV-negative adults devoid of recent acute infection or vaccination. Measured with immunoSEQ multiplex PCR; TCRdb has only the in-frame clones, and not every one. The top ten clones hold about 0.4% of a sample with fewer than 1.8 million clones, approximately 98.5% of them seen once. The origin of this receptor is a man between 25 and 39 years old in good health. The specimen sequenced was naive CD4+ T cells sorted from blood. Subset indicated: CD45RA+ positively selected.

The CDR3 nucleotides read TGTGCCAGCAGCTTACCGACCCGGGGGGGGGTCGACTACGAGCAGTACTTC. Amino acids: CASSLPTRGGVDYEQYF. The chain couples TRBV7-9 to TRBJ2-7; 8 bases are shared with TRBD2. The CDR3 length is 17 residues. Unmatched junction bases numbered 12, after V lost 2 bases and J lost 3 bases. CDR1 is SEHNR, CDR2 FQNEAQ, per germline (reference sequence).